This entry lists 18 T cell receptor beta chains sequenced from one sample in a study of cytomegalovirus exposure and HLA in healthy donors. The PCR was carried out with 60 Vbeta primers and 13 Jbeta primers. The assay was immunoSEQ multiplex PCR, and TCRdb's table has in-frame clones only and misses some. The sample holds approximately 100,000 clones; approximately 81% are singletons and the top ten take approximately 4%. The sequencing input was PBMCs. The receptors derive from a woman in her thirties or forties in good health and CMV-seropositive.

The chain carries TRBV10-1 and TRBJ2-3; 9 nucleotides line up with TRBD2. Germline V lookup: CDR1 WNHNN, CDR2 SYGVQD (reference sequence). Trimming at V came to 3 bases and at J to 8 bases, leaving 9 bases not matched to a gene. The length of the CDR3 is 15 residues. CDR3 bases: TGCGCCAGCAGTGATGATAGCGGGAGAGAGGGTACGCAGTATTTT. Amino acids: CASSDDSGREGTQYF.

This rearrangement joins TRBV7-9 to TRBJ2-1; 7 bases line up with TRBD1. The germline gives CDR1 SEHNR, CDR2 FQNEAQ (reference sequence). The CDR3 sequence is 19 residues long. The junction had 12 bases not matched to a gene; V was cut back by 1 base and J by 0 bases. CDR3 nucleotide sequence: TGTGCCAGCAGCTTAGTTAGGGGGCGTGCCGGCCTCTCCTACAATGAGCAGTTCTTC. Translation gives CASSLVRGRAGLSYNEQFF.

This clone was observed a few times. This chain links TRBV6-5 with TRBJ2-3; D remains unclear. With 4 bases removed from V and 2 bases from J, the gap between germline ends came to 10 bases. This CDR3 is built from 14 residues. Per the germline V gene, CDR1 is MNHEY and CDR2 is SVGAGI. CDR3 coding DNA: TGTGCCAGCAGTTTGTTTGGCCTCACAGATACGCAGTATTTT. Encoded protein: CASSLFGLTDTQYF.

CDR3 sequence: CASSPGGLAELTDTQYF. The CDR3 bases are TGTGCCAGCAGCCCAGGGGGACTAGCGGAGCTCACAGATACGCAGTATTTT. V and J are TRBV7-8 and TRBJ2-3; 11 bases align to TRBD2. The CDR3 is made up of 17 amino acids. The V segment lost 5 bases and the J segment 2 bases; nucleotides outside the gene matches: 9. The germline V gene encodes CDR1 SGHVS and CDR2 FQNEAQ.

The chain recombines TRBV9 with TRBJ2-3; 9 nucleotides line up with TRBD2. Germline V CDR1 and CDR2: SGDLS, YYNGEE. The CDR3 covers 18 residues. The J segment lost 0 bases and the V segment lost 1 base, leaving 9 bases of the junction unmatched. The CDR3 DNA is TGTGCCAGCAGCGTATTACCGGCGGGAGGGATTAGCACAGATACGCAGTATTTT. Protein sequence: CASSVLPAGGISTDTQYF.

The rearrangement joins TRBV2 to TRBJ1-5, with 11 bases matching TRBD1. The V segment lost 6 bases and the J segment 7 bases; nucleotides outside the gene matches: 5. CDR1 SNHLY and CDR2 FYNNEI come from the germline V gene. This CDR3 spans 14 amino acids. CDR3 sequence: CASRGTGGGQPQHF. DNA of the CDR3: TGTGCCAGCAGAGGGACAGGGGGTGGACAGCCCCAGCATTTT.

This clone has more than one count but fewer than ten. This chain uses TRBV2 with TRBJ1-6; D may be TRBD1 (6 bases). Between the trimmed V and J ends, which lost 10 bases and 8 bases, there was a span of 15 bases. In germline, CDR1 is SNHLY, CDR2 FYNNEI. CDR3 length equals 13 residues. The CDR3 sequence: CATLQGPDSPLHF. As DNA, the CDR3 is TGTGCCACCCTACAGGGTCCAGATTCACCCCTCCACTTT.

V usage is TRBV5-6 and J usage is TRBJ2-1; D remains unclear. Germline V CDR1 and CDR2: SGHDT, YYEEEE. Trimming took off 4 bases at V and 4 bases at J, with 6 bases between the two ends. CDR3 length equals 12 residues. Here the CDR3 DNA reads TGTGCCAGCAGCGATAGATACAATGAGCAGTTCTTC. Translation: CASSDRYNEQFF.

This chain uses TRBV7-3 with TRBJ2-2; perhaps TRBD2 as D (5 bases). Trimming pared 5 bases from V and 7 bases from J, leaving 14 bases between. CDR3 length: 14 amino acids. The germline gives CDR1 SGHTA, CDR2 FQGTGA. The CDR3 sequence: CASSTGSDGGELFF. Here the CDR3 DNA reads TGTGCCAGCAGCACGGGGTCAGACGGCGGGGAGCTGTTTTTT.

Worth noting for this clone: The junction shows a germline mismatch at one end, possibly a read error. V usage is TRBV10-1 and J usage is TRBJ2-2, with D possibly TRBD2 on 5 matching bases. Germline V CDR1 and CDR2: WNHNN, SYGVQD (reference sequence). The CDR3 is 13 amino acids. CDR3 residues: CASSWGSTGEPFF. The CDR3 DNA sequence: TGCGCCAGCAGTTGGGGAAGCACCGGGGAGCCGTTTTTT.

The chain links TRBV11-2 to TRBJ2-1; D gene ambiguous. The CDR3 has 18 amino acids. Between the trimmed V and J ends, which lost 4 bases and 4 bases, there was a span of 23 bases. In germline, CDR1 is SGHAT, CDR2 FQNNGV. Here the CDR3 reads CASSSEDVLTNRYNEQFF. The CDR3 DNA follows: TGTGCCAGCAGCTCCGAGGATGTTTTAACGAATAGATACAATGAGCAGTTCTTC.

Here the CDR3 reads CASSTFYEQYF. The DNA of the CDR3 is TGTGCCAGCAGTACATTCTACGAGCAGTACTTC. J is TRBJ2-7 and V is TRBV28, with D unresolved. The CDR3 is made up of 11 amino acids. Germline assignment: CDR1 MDHEN and CDR2 SYDVKM. V was cut by 5 bases and J by 3 bases, with 5 bases left in between.

The V call is TRBV10-3, the J call TRBJ1-2; D is uncertain. Trimming cost V 0 bases and J 4 bases, with 9 bases left between them. This CDR3 has 14 residues. Germline V gives CDR1 ENHRY, CDR2 SYGVKD. CDR3: CAISESRGSYGYTF. CDR3 bases: TGTGCCATCAGTGAGTCGCGGGGATCCTATGGCTACACCTTC.

This chain joins TRBV6-5 and TRBJ2-7, with TRBD1 identical over 8 bases. The CDR3 contains 14 residues. CDR1 and CDR2 (germline): MNHEY, SVGAGI. After removal of 2 bases from V and 5 bases from J, the junction contained 5 bases not matched to a gene. CDR3 sequence: CASSYDGQGNEQYF. The CDR3 DNA reads as TGTGCCAGCAGTTACGATGGACAGGGCAACGAGCAGTACTTC.

The chain carries TRBV2 and TRBJ1-1; TRBD1 might be the D (5 bases). Germline-derived CDR1 and CDR2 are SNHLY and FYNNEI. This CDR3 spans 13 amino acids. Trimming took 6 bases from V and 5 from J, leaving 13 bases between them. The CDR3 coding sequence is TGTGCCAGCAGGTGGCAGGGCCGGACTGAAGCTTTCTTT. Protein sequence: CASRWQGRTEAFF. The whole variable domain, remainder taken from reference TRBV2 and TRBJ1-1, is EPEVTQTPSHQVTQMGQEVILRCVPISNHLYFYWYRQILGQKVEFLVSFYNNEISEKSEIFDDQFSVERPDGSNFTLKIRSTKLEDSAMYFCASRWQGRTEAFFGQGTRLTVV.

This clone was seen once. This sequence joins TRBV10-2 and TRBJ1-1, with 8 bases fitting TRBD1. After removal of 5 bases from V and 5 bases from J, the junction contained 4 bases not matched to a gene. Germline lookup yields CDR1 WSHSY and CDR2 SAAADI. The CDR3 sequence is 13 residues long. Here the CDR3 reads CASSLYRGTEAFF. For the CDR3, the DNA is TGCGCCAGCAGTCTTTACAGGGGGACTGAAGCTTTCTTT.

The chain links TRBV30 to TRBJ2-1, with 16 bases fitting TRBD2. From germline, CDR1 is GTSNPN and CDR2 SVGIG (reference sequence). V was clipped by 4 bases and J by 4 bases; unmatched bases: 10. The CDR3 covers 18 residues. As DNA, the CDR3 is TGTGCCTGGACTCGACCGGGACTAGCGGGAGGGGGGTACAATGAGCAGTTCTTC. It encodes CAWTRPGLAGGGYNEQFF.

This sequence joins TRBV4-1 and TRBJ1-6, with D possibly being TRBD1 (6 bases). The V and J ends lost 1 base and 11 bases respectively, with 12 bases between them. The germline V gene has CDR1 MGHRA and CDR2 YSYEKL. This CDR3 has 14 amino acids. CDR3 amino acids: CASSQGRGAPPLHF. The CDR3, as DNA: TGCGCCAGCAGCCAAGGGCGGGGGGCACCACCCCTCCACTTT.